The 26 T cell receptor beta chains below come from one sample, sequenced in a study of cytomegalovirus exposure and HLA in healthy donors. Clones were read by immunoSEQ multiplex PCR, and TCRdb kept only the in-frame ones, dropping some. The profile covers 85,000 to 95,000 clones, with approximately 96% appearing a single time and roughly 0.8% taken by the ten largest. The sequencing input was PBMCs. All receptors derive from a man younger than 30 in good health and CMV-seronegative.

This sequence joins TRBV6-1 and TRBJ2-6; tentatively, D is TRBD1 (6 bases). Trimming removed 5 bases from V and 4 bases from J, with 9 bases in between. The CDR3 is 14 residues long. Germline loops: CDR1 MNHNS, CDR2 SASEGT. The CDR3 region is CASSSGEGANVLTF. The CDR3 bases are TGTGCCAGCAGTTCAGGGGAGGGGGCCAACGTCCTGACTTTC.

The chain uses TRBV6-1 and TRBJ1-5; weak D call: TRBD1 (5 bases). The CDR3 is made up of 11 amino acids. V lost 10 bases and J 7 bases, leaving 11 bases between the germline ends. The germline CDR1 and CDR2 sequences are MNHNS and SASEGT. CDR3 residues: CATSQGQPQHF. As DNA, the CDR3 is TGTGCCACCAGCCAGGGACAGCCCCAGCATTTT.

The count of this clone is one. CDR3 coding DNA: TGCGCCAGCAGCTTGGCTCTAGCGGGATTCTACAATGAGCAGTTCTTC. Its translation: CASSLALAGFYNEQFF. The V call is TRBV5-1, the J call TRBJ2-1; 9 bases map to TRBD2. J was trimmed by 3 bases and V by 0 bases; bases with no gene match: 4. The CDR3 extends over 16 amino acids. Looked up from germline, CDR1 is SGHRS and CDR2 is YFSETQ.

V gene TRBV18 combines with J gene TRBJ2-2; D unclear. V was pared by 0 bases and J by 5 bases, with 7 bases between. CDR1 KGHSH and CDR2 LQKENI come from the germline V gene. The CDR3 covers 14 residues. The CDR3 coding sequence is TGTGCCAGCTCACCACCGGCAGTTACCGGGGAGCTGTTTTTT. Translation gives CASSPPAVTGELFF.

V gene TRBV7-6 combines with J gene TRBJ2-2, with 8 positions matching TRBD2. V lost 2 bases, J lost 0 bases, and 2 bases stayed unmatched. The CDR3 sequence is 16 residues long. Germline values: CDR1 SGHVS, CDR2 FNYEAQ. This CDR3 is CASSLYSGANTGELFF. DNA for the CDR3: TGTGCCAGCAGCTTATATAGCGGGGCGAACACCGGGGAGCTGTTTTTT. Full variable domain (outside the CDR3, taken from reference TRBV7-6 and TRBJ2-2): GAGVSQSPRYKVTKRGQDVALRCDPISGHVSLYWYRQALGQGPEFLTYFNYEAQQDKSGLPNDRFSAERPEGSISTLTIQRTEQRDSAMYRCASSLYSGANTGELFFGEGSRLTVL.

The rearrangement links TRBV5-1 to TRBJ1-4, with 8 bases aligning to TRBD1. Germline V gene sequence: CDR1 SGHRS, CDR2 YFSETQ. CDR3 length equals 15 residues. The V segment lost 4 bases and the J segment 5 bases; nucleotides outside the gene matches: 7. The CDR3 sequence is CASSQTGETNEKLFF. The CDR3 DNA sequence: TGCGCCAGCAGCCAGACAGGGGAGACAAATGAAAAACTGTTTTTT.

The rearrangement uses TRBV19 and TRBJ2-3; TRBD2 matches 10 bases. V gave up 5 bases and J gave up 2 bases; unmatched junction bases: 7. This CDR3 has 16 amino acids. Germline V gives CDR1 LNHDA, CDR2 SQIVND (reference sequence). The DNA of the CDR3 is TGTGCCAGTAGTTCGCCTAGCGGGAGTTACACAGATACGCAGTATTTT. Encoded protein: CASSSPSGSYTDTQYF.

The J gene is TRBJ1-1, the V gene TRBV4-1; TRBD1 aligns across 8 bases. The germline V gene has CDR1 MGHRA and CDR2 YSYEKL. V trimming: 0 bases; J trimming: 7 bases; junction bases outside the gene matches: 13. CDR3 length: 17 residues. The CDR3: CASSQEGQGALGDEAFF. The DNA of the CDR3 is TGCGCCAGCAGCCAAGAGGGTCAGGGGGCGTTGGGCGATGAAGCTTTCTTT.

The rearrangement uses TRBV6-6 and TRBJ2-7, with a possible D match to TRBD1 (6 bases). This CDR3 spans 13 amino acids. The ends were cut back, 4 bases at V and 7 bases at J, with 14 bases in the middle. In germline, CDR1 is MNHNY, CDR2 SVGAGI (reference sequence). This CDR3 is CASSSDRSGEQYF. The DNA of the CDR3 is TGTGCCAGCAGTTCGGACAGATCGGGAGAGCAGTACTTC.

The J gene is TRBJ2-2, the V gene TRBV10-1; a weak D match, TRBD2 (5 bases). The germline V and J ends were trimmed by 3 bases and 8 bases, with 16 bases remaining between them. The CDR3 consists of 15 residues. Germline assignment: CDR1 WNHNN and CDR2 SYGVQD (reference sequence). The CDR3 region is CASSDPAGGGGELFF. The CDR3 nucleotides are TGCGCCAGCAGTGACCCTGCCGGCGGAGGTGGGGAGCTGTTTTTT.

The V gene is TRBV2, the J gene TRBJ1-2, with D unresolved. Germline V lookup: CDR1 SNHLY, CDR2 FYNNEI. Trimming took 3 bases from V and 9 from J, leaving 8 bases between them. CDR3 length equals 11 residues. CDR3 DNA: TGTGCCAGCAGTGAGGGCGTCAGCTACACCTTC. Amino acid sequence: CASSEGVSYTF.

The chain couples TRBV28 to TRBJ1-5; D unresolved. The germline V gene encodes CDR1 MDHEN and CDR2 SYDVKM. The V gene lost 5 bases and the J gene lost 4 bases, with 21 bases spanning the gap. This CDR3 contains 17 residues. CDR3 DNA: TGTGCCAGCAGTCCGCCATTTTCAACATACCATAATCAGCCCCAGCATTTT. Translating it yields CASSPPFSTYHNQPQHF.

V gene TRBV12-5 combines with J gene TRBJ2-1, with D possibly matching TRBD2 (6 bases). The CDR3 extends over 15 amino acids. Trimming took off 6 bases at V and 1 base at J, with 13 bases between the two ends. Looked up from germline, CDR1 is LGHNT and CDR2 is FRNRAP. CDR3 loop: CASGALATSYNEQFF. CDR3 sequence (DNA): TGTGCTAGTGGGGCCCTAGCGACATCCTACAATGAGCAGTTCTTC.

The rearrangement links TRBV19 to TRBJ2-2; 8 bases align to TRBD1. Germline V CDR1 and CDR2: LNHDA, SQIVND (reference sequence). The junction had 2 bases not matched to a gene; V was cut back by 3 bases and J by 5 bases. The CDR3 runs 14 residues. This CDR3 is CASSIWTGTGELFF. The CDR3 region has the DNA TGTGCCAGTAGTATTTGGACAGGGACCGGGGAGCTGTTTTTT.

The rearrangement joins TRBV18 to TRBJ2-1; 7 bases are a match to TRBD2. Germline V CDR1 and CDR2: KGHSH, LQKENI. This CDR3 is 12 amino acids long. V lost 5 bases, J lost 6 bases, and 1 base stayed unmatched. CDR3 loop: CASSASGNEQFF. CDR3 DNA: TGTGCCAGCTCAGCTAGCGGCAATGAGCAGTTCTTC.

The rearrangement joins TRBV6-1 to TRBJ2-3, with 12 bases aligning to TRBD2. CDR1 MNHNS and CDR2 SASEGT come from the germline V gene. V shed 4 bases, J shed 2 bases, and the junction held 13 bases outside the gene matches. The CDR3 length is 19 residues. CDR3 in DNA: TGTGCCAGCAGTGGAAACCCGGGACTAGCGGGTTCAAACACAGATACGCAGTATTTT. As protein: CASSGNPGLAGSNTDTQYF.

The J gene is TRBJ1-1, the V gene TRBV27; TRBD1 aligns across 10 bases. CDR1 MNHEY and CDR2 SMNVEV come from the germline V gene (reference sequence). V was clipped by 6 bases and J by 1 base; unmatched bases: 5. The CDR3 spans 15 residues. The CDR3 is CASSRQGARNTEAFF. CDR3 in DNA: TGTGCCAGCAGCAGACAGGGGGCGCGGAACACTGAAGCTTTCTTT.

The chain employs TRBV7-2 and TRBJ1-1; TRBD1 aligns across 7 bases. J lost 11 bases, V lost 5 bases, and 17 bases had no gene match. The V gene's germline CDR1 is SGHTA and CDR2 FQGNSA. The CDR3 spans 15 residues. The CDR3 DNA follows: TGTGCCAGCAGCCTACTCTCGGGCCCCACAGGGGAGGCTTTCTTT. Amino acids: CASSLLSGPTGEAFF.

The rearrangement links TRBV7-8 to TRBJ2-7, with no clear D. Trimming cost V 5 bases and J 4 bases, with 9 bases left between them. This CDR3 contains 12 residues. Germline CDR1 reads SGHVS; CDR2 reads FQNEAQ. CDR3: CASSQDYYEQYV. CDR3 DNA sequence: TGTGCCAGCAGCCAGGATTATTACGAGCAGTACGTC.

The V call is TRBV11-1, the J call TRBJ2-5, with D perhaps TRBD1 (6 bases). This CDR3 spans 14 amino acids. Germline V gene sequence: CDR1 SGHAT, CDR2 FQDESV (reference sequence). Trimming stripped 5 bases from V and 2 bases from J, with 12 bases between. The CDR3 here is CASSVADRQETQYF. The CDR3 DNA is TGTGCCAGCAGCGTCGCGGACAGACAAGAGACCCAGTACTTC.

The chain links TRBV7-2 to TRBJ1-2, with 10 bases identical to TRBD1. Germline V lookup: CDR1 SGHTA, CDR2 FQGNSA. J lost 4 bases, V lost 2 bases, and 7 bases had no gene match. The CDR3 spans 16 residues. As DNA, the CDR3 is TGTGCCAGCAGCTTAAGATCGGACAGGGGGTCCTATGGCTACACCTTC. It is translated as CASSLRSDRGSYGYTF.

The rearrangement joins TRBV9 to TRBJ2-1; D may be TRBD1 (6 bases). Germline CDR1 is SGDLS and CDR2 is YYNGEE. The V and J ends lost 4 bases and 4 bases respectively, with 18 bases between them. CDR3 length equals 16 residues. Here the CDR3 DNA reads TGTGCCAGCAGCTTCCACAACCGGGACAATTACAATGAGCAGTTCTTC. Residues: CASSFHNRDNYNEQFF.

The V gene is TRBV5-4, the J gene TRBJ1-2; 8 bases align to TRBD1. The CDR3 has 14 residues. V gave up 4 bases and J gave up 4 bases; unmatched junction bases: 6. The germline V gene encodes CDR1 SGHNT and CDR2 YYREEE (reference sequence). In DNA form, the CDR3 reads TGTGCCAGCAGCGGGGGACAGGCTATCTATGGCTACACCTTC. It translates to CASSGGQAIYGYTF.

The V call is TRBV14, the J call TRBJ2-1, with 14 bases matching TRBD2. The CDR3 covers 16 residues. The germline V gene encodes CDR1 SGHDN and CDR2 FVKESK. J was trimmed by 10 bases and V by 4 bases; bases with no gene match: 9. The CDR3: CASSPGLAGGLREQFF. CDR3 coding DNA: TGTGCCAGCAGCCCTGGACTAGCGGGAGGTTTAAGGGAGCAGTTCTTC.

The gene calls are TRBV9 and TRBJ2-2; D call uncertain. CDR1 is SGDLS and CDR2 is YYNGEE in the germline V gene. The CDR3 has 14 amino acids. V was shortened by 0 bases and J by 6 bases, with 9 bases between the two germline ends. CDR3 DNA sequence: TGTGCCAGCAGCGTAGAAAACTTAGCCGGGGAGCTGTTTTTT. Amino acids: CASSVENLAGELFF.

This chain links TRBV15 with TRBJ1-1, with TRBD1 as a possible D gene (6 bases). Trimming cost V 5 bases and J 4 bases, with 14 bases left between them. There are 14 residues in the CDR3. Germline CDR1 and CDR2: LNHNV and YYDKDF (reference sequence). The CDR3 is CATSVGGLGTEAFF. Written as DNA, the CDR3 is TGTGCCACCAGCGTGGGGGGGCTGGGCACTGAAGCTTTCTTT.